This T cell receptor (beta chain) is drawn from a study of T cell repertoires in cytomegalovirus infection. TCRdb reanalysed the reads using MiXCR and keeps one entry per CDR3 protein. This sample has 400,000 to 600,000 distinct CDR3 sequences; about 39% occur once, and the top ten carry roughly two fifths. Points on this clonotype: What it recognizes is unknown.

The TCR comes from a human donor in good health (CMV status not recorded). Some clones in this sample may be carry-over from other donors' samples. The input for sequencing was cultured PBMCs, taken from culture after CMV antigen stimulation.

The CDR3 DNA is TGCAGTGCCCCCGGACAGGGTTACAATGAGCAGTTCTTC. Its protein product is CSAPGQGYNEQFF. This chain connects TRBV20-1 to TRBJ2-1; TRBD1 aligns across 8 bases. Trimming at V came to 6 bases and at J to 4 bases, leaving 5 bases not matched to a gene. The CDR3 extends over 13 amino acids. Germline CDR1 reads DFQATT; CDR2 reads SNEGSKA (reference sequence).